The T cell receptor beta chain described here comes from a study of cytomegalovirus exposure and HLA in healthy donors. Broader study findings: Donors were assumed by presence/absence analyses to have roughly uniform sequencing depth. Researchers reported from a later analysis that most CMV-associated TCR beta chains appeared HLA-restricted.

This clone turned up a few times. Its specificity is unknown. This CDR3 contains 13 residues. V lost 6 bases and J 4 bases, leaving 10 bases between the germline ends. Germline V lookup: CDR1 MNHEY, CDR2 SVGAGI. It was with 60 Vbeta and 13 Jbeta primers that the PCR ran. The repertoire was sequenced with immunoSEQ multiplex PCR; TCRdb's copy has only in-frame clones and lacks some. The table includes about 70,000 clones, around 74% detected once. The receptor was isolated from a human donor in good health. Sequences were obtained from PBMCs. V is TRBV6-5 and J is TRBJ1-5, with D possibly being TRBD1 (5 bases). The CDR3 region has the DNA TGTGCCAGCAGGGGACTGACTAATCAGCCCCAGCATTTT. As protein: CASRGLTNQPQHF.